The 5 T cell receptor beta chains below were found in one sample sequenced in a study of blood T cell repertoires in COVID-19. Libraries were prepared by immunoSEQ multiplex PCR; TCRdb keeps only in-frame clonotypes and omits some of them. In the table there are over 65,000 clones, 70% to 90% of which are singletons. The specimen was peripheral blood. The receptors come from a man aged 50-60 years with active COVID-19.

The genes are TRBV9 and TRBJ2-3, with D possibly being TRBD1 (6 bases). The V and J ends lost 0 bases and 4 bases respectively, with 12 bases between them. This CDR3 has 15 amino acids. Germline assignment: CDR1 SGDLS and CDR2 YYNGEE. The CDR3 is CASSVGTKGADTQYF. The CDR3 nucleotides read TGTGCCAGCAGCGTAGGTACGAAGGGGGCAGATACGCAGTATTTT. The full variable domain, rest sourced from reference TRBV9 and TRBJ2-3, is DSGVTQTPKHLITATGQRVTLRCSPRSGDLSVYWYQQSLDQGLQFLIQYYNGEERAKGNILERFSAQQFPDLHSELNLSSLELGDSALYFCASSVGTKGADTQYFGPGTRLTVL.

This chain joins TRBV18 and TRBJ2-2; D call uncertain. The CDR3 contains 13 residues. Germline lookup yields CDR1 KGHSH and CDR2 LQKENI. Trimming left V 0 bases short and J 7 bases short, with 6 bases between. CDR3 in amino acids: CASSPPTSGELFF. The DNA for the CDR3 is TGTGCCAGCTCACCACCCACCAGCGGGGAGCTGTTTTTT.

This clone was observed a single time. The CDR3 bases are TGTGCCAGCTCAGAGGGACAGGTCCAAGCTACTTCACCCCTCCACTTT. Residues: CASSEGQVQATSPLHF. V is TRBV18 and J is TRBJ1-6, with TRBD1 identical over 8 bases. CDR1 KGHSH and CDR2 LQKENI come from the germline V gene. V was pared by 5 bases and J by 9 bases, with 12 bases of the junction left unmatched. The CDR3 totals 16 residues.

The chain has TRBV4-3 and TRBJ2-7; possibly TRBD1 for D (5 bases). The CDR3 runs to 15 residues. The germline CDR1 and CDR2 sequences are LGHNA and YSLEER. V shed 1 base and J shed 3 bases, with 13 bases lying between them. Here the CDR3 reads CASSQVPGLVYEQYF. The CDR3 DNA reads TGCGCCAGCAGCCAAGTCCCAGGGTTAGTCTACGAGCAGTACTTC.

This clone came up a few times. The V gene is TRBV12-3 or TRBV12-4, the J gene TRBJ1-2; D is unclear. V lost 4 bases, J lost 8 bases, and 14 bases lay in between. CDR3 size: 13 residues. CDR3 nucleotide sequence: TGTGCCAGCAGTTCCATTGATCGGAGGGGCTACACCTTC. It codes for CASSSIDRRGYTF.